Shown below are 30 T cell receptor beta chains from a single sample sequenced in a study of shared clonotypes between healthy human individuals (dated by TCRdb to the early 2020s). Receptor amplification or capture employed the immunoSEQ multiplex PCR assay. TCRdb took this table from immuneACCESS and kept in-frame rearrangements with V and J called. Such tables lack part of the clones; where checked against another copy, unresolved V genes explain under half of the gap, and the rest is unexplained. The sample yields more than 2,000,000 clones; over 85% were counted once. The ten biggest clones cover under 0.45% of the sample. The sequenced material came from naive CD4+ T cells from PBMCs. Explained via the paper, the cell subset or site label denotes: CD45RA+ positively selected. The receptors here all came from a man younger than 30 in good health. Some clones in this sample may be carry-over from other donors' samples.

DNA for the CDR3: TGCGCCAGCACCCCAGGGTCGGGGAGTGGGGGTACGCAGTATTTT. Its protein is CASTPGSGSGGTQYF. The chain links TRBV5-1 to TRBJ2-3; D is possibly TRBD1 or TRBD2 (5 bases each). With 6 bases removed from V and 8 bases from J, the gap between germline ends came to 22 bases. The germline gives CDR1 SGHRS, CDR2 YFSETQ. This CDR3 region has 15 residues. The variable domain in full, completed from reference TRBV5-1 and TRBJ2-3, reads KAGVTQTPRYLIKTRGQQVTLSCSPISGHRSVSWYQQTPGQGLQFLFEYFSETQRNKGNFPGRFSGRQFSNSRSEMNVSTLELGDSALYLCASTPGSGSGGTQYFGPGTRLTVL.

This chain uses TRBV5-1 with TRBJ2-7, with D possibly matching TRBD1 (6 bases). The CDR3 sequence is 14 residues long. V lost 3 bases to trimming and J lost 2 bases, with 12 bases between them. In germline, CDR1 is SGHRS, CDR2 YFSETQ. CDR3 bases: TGCGCCAGCAGCTCAACAGGGAGCCCCTACGAGCAGTACTTC. Its protein is CASSSTGSPYEQYF.

The V and J genes are TRBV21-1 and TRBJ1-3; the listed D gene, TRBD1, was not tested against the DNA. TRBV21-1 is shown as a pseudogene. This CDR3 comprises 19 residues. The CDR3 DNA is TGTGCCAGCAGCAACCCGGGACGGAAAAGGGCAGGGGGGGGAAACACCATATATTTT. Protein: CASSNPGRKRAGGGNTIYF.

The V and J genes are TRBV4-3 and TRBJ2-7; D remains unclear. The CDR3 is 15 amino acids. Germline V CDR1 and CDR2: LGHNA, YSLEER. Trimming took off 0 bases at V and 2 bases at J, with 11 bases between the two ends. The CDR3 DNA is TGCGCCAGCAGCCAAGATTCGGGCGGTACCTACGAGCAGTACTTC. Translated, it gives CASSQDSGGTYEQYF.

With regard to this clone: At the DNA level, this CDR3 is encoded by other sequences in the same sample as well. The chain employs TRBV5-1 and TRBJ2-1; D possibly corresponds to TRBD1 (5 bases). The CDR3 totals 14 residues. Trimming shortened V by 2 bases and J by 0 bases, and 6 bases separated the two germline ends. Germline loops: CDR1 SGHRS, CDR2 YFSETQ. The CDR3 protein is CASSLDSSYNEQFF. The DNA for the CDR3 is TGCGCCAGCAGCTTAGACAGCTCCTACAATGAGCAGTTCTTC. The full variable domain, with the rest looked up from reference TRBV5-1 and TRBJ2-1, is KAGVTQTPRYLIKTRGQQVTLSCSPISGHRSVSWYQQTPGQGLQFLFEYFSETQRNKGNFPGRFSGRQFSNSRSEMNVSTLELGDSALYLCASSLDSSYNEQFFGPGTRLTVL.

This clone was seen once. The chain is built from TRBV7-7 and TRBJ2-1, with 10 bases aligning to TRBD2. The germline V gene encodes CDR1 SSHAT and CDR2 FNYEAQ (reference sequence). The CDR3 spans 19 residues. With V trimmed by 5 bases and J by 3 bases, 16 bases remained unmatched. The CDR3 region has the DNA TGTGCCAGCAGCAAAGGGACTAGCGTTCTTTTCTTGGTCTACAATGAGCAGTTCTTC. Residues: CASSKGTSVLFLVYNEQFF.

This clone occurred a few times. This same CDR3 is encoded by further DNA sequences in the sample. This chain joins TRBV27 and TRBJ2-3; 7 bases are shared with TRBD1. Germline CDR1 and CDR2: MNHEY and SMNVEV (reference sequence). The CDR3 runs 14 residues. The V gene end was trimmed by 10 bases and the J gene end by 2 bases; junction bases not matched to a gene: 9. CDR3 region: CATSRGRFTDTQYF. CDR3 nucleotides: TGTGCCACCTCAAGGGGGCGCTTCACAGATACGCAGTATTTT.

The V call is TRBV11-3, the J call TRBJ2-3, with D perhaps matching TRBD1 (5 bases). The CDR3 loop spans 16 amino acids. Trimming took off 1 base at V and 5 bases at J, with 16 bases between the two ends. The germline V gene encodes CDR1 SGHNT and CDR2 YENEEA. The CDR3: CASSLGGGVQRDTQYF. The CDR3 DNA follows: TGTGCCAGCAGCTTAGGGGGCGGAGTGCAAAGAGATACGCAGTATTTT.

This clone was seen a few times. This sequence joins TRBV5-4 and TRBJ1-5; no definite D call. V was clipped by 0 bases and J by 5 bases, with 9 bases between them. Germline V gene sequence: CDR1 SGHNT, CDR2 YYREEE (reference sequence). CDR3 length: 14 amino acids. The CDR3 loop is CASSLVGTDQPQHF. The DNA for the CDR3 is TGTGCCAGCAGCTTGGTGGGCACGGATCAGCCCCAGCATTTT.

This rearrangement joins TRBV2 to TRBJ2-5; 7 bases are shared with TRBD2. CDR1 and CDR2 (germline): SNHLY, FYNNEI. The V segment lost 3 bases and the J segment 7 bases; nucleotides outside the gene matches: 8. This CDR3 is built from 14 residues. The CDR3 here is CASSEASGRGTQYF. DNA for the CDR3: TGTGCCAGCAGTGAGGCTAGTGGGAGGGGGACCCAGTACTTC.

The chain couples TRBV9 to TRBJ1-3; D perhaps matches TRBD1 (5 bases). The CDR3 sequence is 15 residues long. In germline, CDR1 is SGDLS, CDR2 YYNGEE. The germline V and J ends were trimmed by 3 bases and 0 bases, with 10 bases remaining between them. CDR3 DNA sequence: TGTGCCAGCAGCGCTGGGGGGAGCTCTGGAAACACCATATATTTT. Its translation: CASSAGGSSGNTIYF.

This clone was seen only once. The sample contains more than one DNA sequence encoding this CDR3. The V gene is TRBV7-9, the J gene TRBJ2-1; 11 positions match TRBD2. The V gene's germline CDR1 is SEHNR and CDR2 FQNEAQ (reference sequence). The CDR3 has 15 amino acids. Trimming took 4 bases from V and 6 from J; bases not matched to a gene: 5. DNA for the CDR3: TGTGCCAGCAGCTCCGGGACTAGCGGATTCAATGAGCAGTTCTTC. This gives the protein CASSSGTSGFNEQFF.

This clone turned up a few times. The genes are TRBV7-8 and TRBJ1-1; no clear D. The CDR3 contains 16 residues. With 1 base removed from V and 2 bases from J, the gap between germline ends came to 14 bases. Per germline, CDR1 SGHVS and CDR2 FQNEAQ. The CDR3 DNA is TGTGCCAGCAGCTTAGACAGCTCCTGGAGAAACACTGAAGCTTTCTTT. The encoded protein is CASSLDSSWRNTEAFF.

The chain combines TRBV6-5 with TRBJ2-3; D uncertain. V lost 6 bases and J lost 3, with 10 bases in between. The CDR3 has 13 amino acids. Per the germline V gene, CDR1 is MNHEY and CDR2 is SVGAGI. CDR3 residues: CASRADSTDTQYF. Here the CDR3 DNA reads TGTGCCAGCAGAGCAGATAGTACAGATACGCAGTATTTT.

The chain links TRBV6-1 to TRBJ1-4; TRBD1 aligns across 7 bases. CDR1 MNHNS and CDR2 SASEGT come from the germline V gene. CDR3 length: 15 residues. Losses at the gene ends were 7 bases for V and 0 bases for J; bases not matched to a gene: 5. For the CDR3, the DNA is TGTGCCAGCACCACAGGGGATACAACTAATGAAAAACTGTTTTTT. Encoded protein: CASTTGDTTNEKLFF.

The rearrangement links TRBV9 to TRBJ2-7; no clear D gene. The CDR3 loop spans 14 amino acids. V was trimmed by 0 bases and J by 5 bases, leaving 12 bases between them. The germline gives CDR1 SGDLS, CDR2 YYNGEE. CDR3 amino acids: CASSVAPTGHEQYF. The CDR3 DNA reads TGTGCCAGCAGCGTAGCACCCACCGGCCACGAGCAGTACTTC.

The chain has TRBV5-6 and TRBJ1-1; no definite D call. Germline V gene data show CDR1 as SGHDT and CDR2 as YYEEEE. V lost 4 bases to trimming and J lost 5 bases, with 12 bases between them. The CDR3 is 13 amino acids. For the CDR3, the DNA is TGTGCCAGCAGCCTCCGTTCCCGGACTGAAGCTTTCTTT. Amino acid sequence: CASSLRSRTEAFF. Complete variable domain (other parts from reference TRBV5-6 and TRBJ1-1): DAGVTQSPTHLIKTRGQQVTLRCSPKSGHDTVSWYQQALGQGPQFIFQYYEEEERQRGNFPDRFSGHQFPNYSSELNVNALLLGDSALYLCASSLRSRTEAFFGQGTRLTVV.

V and J are TRBV7-7 and TRBJ2-1; TRBD1 is a possible D gene (6 bases). The CDR3 is 14 amino acids. Per germline, CDR1 SSHAT and CDR2 FNYEAQ (reference sequence). The ends were cut back, 5 bases at V and 4 bases at J, with 12 bases in the middle. The CDR3 protein is CASSKDRTYNEQFF. Written as DNA, the CDR3 is TGTGCCAGCAGCAAGGACAGAACTTACAATGAGCAGTTCTTC.

Remarks on this clone: The sample carries other DNA sequences with the same CDR3. This chain uses TRBV18 with TRBJ1-1; no clear D gene. CDR3 length: 13 amino acids. V lost 2 bases and J 0 bases, leaving 4 bases between the germline ends. Germline V gene sequence: CDR1 KGHSH, CDR2 LQKENI. The chain's CDR3 is CASSPDMNTEAFF. Here the CDR3 DNA reads TGTGCCAGCTCACCAGACATGAACACTGAAGCTTTCTTT.

V gene TRBV7-8 combines with J gene TRBJ1-3; TRBD1 matches at 8 bases. Trimming cost V 1 base and J 1 base; bases outside gene matches: 15. Germline loops: CDR1 SGHVS, CDR2 FQNEAQ. This CDR3 spans 20 amino acids. This chain's CDR3 is CASSLGRRGQGARSGNTIYF. The CDR3 DNA follows: TGTGCCAGCAGCTTAGGGAGGAGGGGCCAGGGGGCGCGATCTGGAAACACCATATATTTT.

The rearrangement joins TRBV7-2 to TRBJ2-5; no clear D gene. Trimming took off 5 bases at V and 1 base at J, with 11 bases between the two ends. The germline gives CDR1 SGHTA, CDR2 FQGNSA. CDR3 length equals 14 residues. The CDR3 is CASSRNVFQETQYF. The CDR3 DNA is TGTGCCAGCAGCCGAAACGTTTTCCAAGAGACCCAGTACTTC.

This chain uses TRBV15 with TRBJ2-4; D ambiguous. Germline CDR1 reads LNHNV; CDR2 reads YYDKDF (reference sequence). V was shortened by 0 bases and J by 6 bases, with 21 bases between the two germline ends. There are 18 residues in the CDR3. The CDR3 loop is CATSREIRLLLGRNIQYF. CDR3 DNA: TGTGCCACCAGCAGAGAGATTAGGCTACTGCTAGGTAGAAACATTCAGTACTTC.

V is TRBV7-9 and J is TRBJ2-2; the D gene is possibly TRBD2 (5 bases). Trimming stripped 6 bases from V and 5 bases from J, with 13 bases between. The CDR3 covers 14 residues. Germline V gene lookup returns CDR1 SEHNR and CDR2 FQNEAQ (reference sequence). DNA for the CDR3: TGTGCCAGCAGTCGAGAGGGAAGTACCGGGGAGCTGTTTTTT. The encoded protein is CASSREGSTGELFF.

The rearrangement joins TRBV25-1 to TRBJ2-1, with TRBD2 identical over 14 bases. With 6 bases clipped from V and 1 base from J, the junction kept 5 bases outside the gene matches. Per germline, CDR1 MGHDK and CDR2 SYGVNS. CDR3 length: 17 residues. CDR3 sequence (DNA): TGTGCCAGCAGGGGGGGGACTAGCGGGAGTTCCTACAATGAGCAGTTCTTC. Encoded protein: CASRGGTSGSSYNEQFF.

The chain couples TRBV5-1 to TRBJ2-5; TRBD1 matches at 12 bases. The CDR3 consists of 17 residues. The V gene end was trimmed by 2 bases and the J gene end by 4 bases; junction bases not matched to a gene: 9. Germline V gene data show CDR1 as SGHRS and CDR2 as YFSETQ. The CDR3 sequence is CASSFQPPGQGAETQYF. CDR3 coding DNA: TGCGCCAGCAGCTTCCAGCCTCCGGGACAGGGGGCAGAGACCCAGTACTTC.

The rearrangement joins TRBV6-1 to TRBJ2-5; 13 bases agree with TRBD2. This CDR3 region has 15 residues. Germline CDR1 reads MNHNS; CDR2 reads SASEGT. After removal of 6 bases from V and 9 bases from J, the junction contained 10 bases not matched to a gene. CDR3 nucleotides: TGTGCCAGCAGCGGCGGACTAGCGGGAGTTCAGGCCCAGTACTTC. Translating it yields CASSGGLAGVQAQYF.

The CDR3 region has the DNA TGTGCCAGCAGCTTAGCCGGGGAGCTGTTTTTT. Translating it yields CASSLAGELFF. V and J are TRBV11-1 and TRBJ2-2; D gene uncertain. The CDR3 length is 11 residues. The V end lost 0 bases, the J end lost 7 bases, and 0 bases lay between the germline ends. CDR1 is SGHAT and CDR2 is FQDESV in the germline V gene (reference sequence).

This clone came up once. The genes are TRBV2 and TRBJ2-2, with D tentatively TRBD1 (6 bases). The CDR3 extends over 13 amino acids. Trimming removed 4 bases from V and 6 bases from J, with 9 bases in between. CDR1 is SNHLY and CDR2 is FYNNEI in the germline V gene. This CDR3 reads CASSGQGPGELFF. DNA for the CDR3: TGTGCCAGCAGTGGTCAGGGGCCCGGGGAGCTGTTTTTT.

CDR3 sequence: CASSPRGQVDTGELFF. DNA of the CDR3: TGTGCCAGCAGCCCAAGAGGACAGGTCGACACCGGGGAGCTGTTTTTT. The chain is built from TRBV7-9 and TRBJ2-2; TRBD1 agrees at 7 bases. Trimming removed 5 bases from V and 3 bases from J; junction bases left unmatched: 9. Germline CDR1 is SEHNR and CDR2 is FQNEAQ (reference sequence). There are 16 residues in the CDR3. Variable domain in full (rest from reference TRBV7-9 and TRBJ2-2): DTGVSQNPRHKITKRGQNVTFRCDPISEHNRLYWYRQTLGQGPEFLTYFQNEAQLEKSRLLSDRFSAERPKGSFSTLEIQRTEQGDSAMYLCASSPRGQVDTGELFFGEGSRLTVL.

The genes are TRBV19 and TRBJ2-2; 7 positions match TRBD1. Germline V lookup: CDR1 LNHDA, CDR2 SQIVND (reference sequence). With 7 bases clipped from V and 5 bases from J, the junction kept 10 bases outside the gene matches. The CDR3 length is 15 residues. The CDR3: CASTRGSYRTGELFF. For the CDR3, the DNA is TGTGCCAGTACCAGGGGGAGTTATCGGACCGGGGAGCTGTTTTTT.